The rows below give T cell receptor beta chains drawn from one sample of a study of blood T cell repertoires in COVID-19. The data were produced by immunoSEQ multiplex PCR, yet TCRdb's version contains in-frame clones alone and is incomplete. This table has roughly 130,000 clones, approximately 80% appearing once. Specimen: peripheral blood. These receptors originate from a man between 70 and 80 years old with acute or convalescent COVID-19. Each CDR3 is given with its conserved first and last residue. A D gene is named only where the DNA matches it firmly. The size entry is marked missing in some rows and otherwise reads once, few, many or a size class.

D gene	V gene	J gene	clone size	CDR3 protein	CDR3 DNA
NA	TRBV5-1	TRBJ1-6	NA	CASSVGPGYNSPLHF	TGCGCCAGCAGCGTGGGACCAGGGTATAATTCACCCCTCCACTTT
TRBD1	TRBV2	TRBJ2-3	NA	CASSGDRGPDTQYF	TGTGCCAGCAGTGGGGACAGGGGACCCGATACGCAGTATTTT
NA	TRBV3-1/TRBV3-2	TRBJ1-5	NA	CASSQGRGGAALGPQHF	TGTGCCAGCAGCCAAGGCAGGGGAGGGGCCGCCCTGGGGCCCCAGCATTTT
TRBD1	TRBV27	TRBJ2-5	NA	CASSTRTGTETQYF	TGTGCCAGCAGTACCCGGACAGGGACGGAGACCCAGTACTTC
NA	TRBV29-1	TRBJ1-2	medium-sized	CSGRTEGYGYTF	TGCAGCGGTCGGACAGAAGGTTATGGCTACACCTTC
NA	TRBV7-9	TRBJ2-3	NA	CASDQGGFADTQYF	TGTGCCAGCGACCAGGGGGGATTCGCGGATACGCAGTATTTT
TRBD2	TRBV2	TRBJ2-1	NA	CASSLQRGPYNEQFF	TGTGCCAGCAGCCTCCAGCGGGGGCCCTACAATGAGCAGTTCTTC
NA	TRBV7-8	TRBJ1-5	NA	CASSRGRARGQPQHF	TGTGCCAGCAGCCGAGGGAGGGCCCGCGGTCAGCCCCAGCATTTT
NA	TRBV2	TRBJ1-2	NA	CASSEQGISGYTF	TGTGCCAGCAGTGAACAGGGAATAAGTGGCTACACCTTC
TRBD1	TRBV2	TRBJ1-6	NA	CASTKTGESYNSPLHF	TGTGCCAGCACGAAGACAGGGGAGTCCTATAATTCACCCCTCCACTTT
NA	TRBV13	TRBJ2-3	NA	CASSLAQGRADTQYF	TGTGCCAGCAGCTTAGCGCAGGGTCGAGCAGATACGCAGTATTTT
NA	TRBV7-2	TRBJ1-6	NA	CASSFGGAAGRASPLHF	TGTGCCAGCAGTTTCGGCGGGGCGGCAGGCCGGGCATCACCCCTCCACTTT
TRBD2	TRBV19	TRBJ2-1	NA	CASAKRGVSYNEQFF	TGTGCCAGTGCCAAACGGGGGGTCTCCTACAATGAGCAGTTCTTC
TRBD1	TRBV2	TRBJ1-4	NA	CASRRQGSTNEKLFF	TGTGCCAGCAGGAGACAGGGGTCAACTAATGAAAAACTGTTTTTT
TRBD2	TRBV7-9	TRBJ2-3	NA	CASNLPSGGSTDTQYF	TGTGCCAGCAACCTCCCCAGCGGGGGGAGCACAGATACGCAGTATTTT
NA	TRBV10-1	TRBJ2-3	once	CASSSGRGDTDTQYF	TGCGCCAGCAGCTCCGGACGGGGAGACACAGATACGCAGTATTTT
NA	TRBV6-5	TRBJ1-1	NA	CASSRTGNTEAFF	TGTGCCAGCAGCCGCACTGGGAACACTGAAGCTTTCTTT
TRBD2	TRBV5-1	TRBJ2-3	NA	CASSLGGTSYTDTQYF	TGCGCCAGCAGCTTGGGCGGGACTAGCTACACAGATACGCAGTATTTT
TRBD2	TRBV3-1/TRBV3-2	TRBJ2-5	NA	CASSQGLATQYF	TGTGCCAGCAGCCAGGGACTAGCCACCCAGTACTTC
TRBD2	TRBV7-3	TRBJ2-3	NA	CASSLHALAPSGGADTQYF	TGTGCCAGCAGCTTACACGCGTTGGCCCCTAGCGGGGGGGCGGATACGCAGTATTTT
NA	TRBV19	TRBJ1-6	few	CASSIAEPGSSYNSPLHF	TGTGCCAGTAGTATAGCGGAACCGGGAAGCTCCTATAATTCACCCCTCCACTTT
NA	TRBV12-3/TRBV12-4	TRBJ1-5	NA	CASTLSVYQPQHF	TGTGCCAGCACTCTTTCTGTCTACCAGCCCCAGCATTTT
TRBD2	TRBV7-2	TRBJ2-3	NA	CASSAHSGGTTNTQYF	TGTGCCAGCAGCGCGCATAGCGGGGGAACCACGAATACGCAGTATTTT
NA	TRBV6-1	TRBJ2-5	NA	CASSERVVETQYF	TGTGCCAGCAGTGAGCGAGTTGTCGAGACCCAGTACTTC
NA	TRBV18	TRBJ2-2	NA	CASSPHRFHVTGELFF	TGTGCCAGCTCACCACACAGGTTTCACGTCACCGGGGAGCTGTTTTTT
NA	TRBV5-4	TRBJ1-6	NA	CASSPGTDIQNSPLHF	TGTGCCAGCAGCCCAGGAACGGACATCCAGAATTCACCCCTCCACTTT
NA	TRBV6-5	TRBJ1-5	NA	CASLFFRGMDQPQHF	TGTGCCAGCCTTTTTTTCAGGGGAATGGATCAGCCCCAGCATTTT
TRBD2	TRBV6-4	TRBJ2-3	NA	CASGAGGDTDTQYF	TGTGCCAGCGGAGCGGGGGGCGACACAGATACGCAGTATTTT
TRBD1	TRBV3-1/TRBV3-2	TRBJ2-7	NA	CASSPQGAGRYEQYF	TGTGCCAGCAGCCCCCAGGGGGCAGGCCGCTACGAGCAGTACTTC
TRBD2	TRBV4-1	TRBJ2-5	once	CASSQASGKETQYF	TGCGCCAGCAGCCAGGCTAGCGGGAAAGAGACCCAGTACTTC
TRBD2	TRBV19	TRBJ2-1	NA	CASTVAGGIGDEQFF	TGTGCCAGTACTGTAGCGGGGGGTATTGGCGATGAGCAGTTCTTC
NA	TRBV4-1	TRBJ2-7	NA	CASSQGSGIYEQYF	TGCGCCAGCAGCCAAGGCAGCGGCATTTACGAGCAGTACTTC
NA	TRBV6-6	TRBJ1-5	NA	CASQQGRNQPQHF	TGTGCCAGCCAGCAGGGGCGGAATCAGCCCCAGCATTTT
TRBD2	TRBV5-4	TRBJ2-3	NA	CASSSGGAEDTQYF	TGTGCCAGCAGCTCGGGGGGGGCCGAAGATACGCAGTATTTT
NA	TRBV6-4	TRBJ2-1	NA	CASSRGGTYNEQFF	TGTGCCAGCAGTAGGGGGGGTACTTACAATGAGCAGTTCTTC
TRBD1	TRBV4-1	TRBJ2-7	few	CASSHAGTGTYEQYF	TGCGCCAGCAGCCACGCCGGGACAGGTACCTACGAGCAGTACTTC
TRBD2	TRBV7-8	TRBJ2-2	NA	CASSPGTSGEQGELFF	TGTGCCAGCAGCCCGGGGACTAGCGGGGAGCAAGGGGAGCTGTTTTTT
NA	TRBV18	TRBJ1-2	NA	CASSPLRDTVYGYTF	TGTGCCAGCTCACCCCTGAGAGACACCGTCTATGGCTACACCTTC
NA	TRBV9	TRBJ1-4	once	CASSVDGGRSEKLFF	TGTGCCAGCAGCGTAGACGGGGGGAGAAGTGAAAAACTGTTTTTT
NA	TRBV6-5	TRBJ1-1	once	CASSYSGQRNTEAFF	TGTGCCAGCAGTTACTCTGGGCAGAGGAACACTGAAGCTTTCTTT